The 9 T cell receptor beta chains presented below share a single source sample, sequenced in a study of cytomegalovirus exposure and HLA in healthy donors. In the PCR, 60 Vbeta and 13 Jbeta primers were used. Profiled with immunoSEQ multiplex PCR; TCRdb holds only in-frame clones, not every one. The sample lists roughly 100,000 clones, around 80% occurring once. The sample taken for sequencing was PBMCs. The receptors shown here come from a male donor in good health and CMV-seronegative.

This clone was picked up a small number of times. The rearrangement joins TRBV7-2 to TRBJ2-5; 9 bases are a match to TRBD2. This CDR3 spans 15 amino acids. The V gene's germline CDR1 is SGHTA and CDR2 FQGNSA. V gave up 6 bases and J gave up 5 bases; unmatched junction bases: 10. The CDR3 here is CASRYTSAGGETQYF. The CDR3, as DNA: TGTGCCAGCAGATACACCTCAGCGGGAGGCGAGACCCAGTACTTC.

This clone was detected only once. The V gene is TRBV2, the J gene TRBJ1-1; D unresolved. This CDR3 is 15 amino acids long. The V end was cut by 5 bases, the J end by 0 bases, with 13 bases between. From germline, CDR1 is SNHLY and CDR2 FYNNEI. The CDR3 DNA reads TGTGCCAGCAGTCTCGTCGAAAACTTGAACACTGAAGCTTTCTTT. The encoded protein is CASSLVENLNTEAFF.

The chain has TRBV7-2 and TRBJ2-7, with D perhaps matching TRBD1 (6 bases). CDR3 size: 14 residues. The germline CDR1 and CDR2 sequences are SGHTA and FQGNSA. V was clipped by 1 base and J by 0 bases, with 7 bases between them. This CDR3 reads CASSLGDTSYEQYF. Written as DNA, the CDR3 is TGTGCCAGCAGCTTAGGGGACACCTCCTACGAGCAGTACTTC.

This clone appeared a few times. The chain links TRBV7-3 to TRBJ1-2; maybe TRBD1 (5 bases). Germline V gives CDR1 SGHTA, CDR2 FQGTGA. Trimming took off 5 bases at V and 5 bases at J, with 12 bases between the two ends. The CDR3 spans 13 residues. For the CDR3, the DNA is TGTGCCAGCAGCCACGGGGGGGGGTATGGCTACACCTTC. This translates into CASSHGGGYGYTF.

This clone was observed a few times. This sequence joins TRBV29-1 and TRBJ1-3; D is ambiguous. The V end lost 4 bases, the J end lost 3 bases, and 7 bases lay between the germline ends. Germline CDR1 is SQVTM and CDR2 is ANQGSEA. The CDR3 has 12 amino acids. The CDR3 sequence: CSVVSSGNTIYF. The CDR3 DNA is TGCAGCGTTGTGTCGAGTGGAAACACCATATATTTT. The full variable domain, rest sourced from reference TRBV29-1 and TRBJ1-3, is SAVISQKPSRDICQRGTSLTIQCQVDSQVTMMFWYRQQPGQSLTLIATANQGSEATYESGFVIDKFPISRPNLTFSTLTVSNMSPEDSSIYLCSVVSSGNTIYFGEGSWLTVV.

V gene TRBV7-9 combines with J gene TRBJ2-7; 11 nucleotides line up with TRBD2. Germline CDR1 SEHNR, CDR2 FQNEAQ (reference sequence). J lost 2 bases, V lost 1 base, and 1 base had no gene match. The CDR3 is 15 residues long. CDR3 sequence reads: CASSLGLAGPYEQYF. CDR3 nucleotide sequence: TGTGCCAGCAGCTTAGGACTAGCGGGACCCTACGAGCAGTACTTC.

The chain has TRBV28 and TRBJ2-7, with D possibly TRBD2 on 6 matching bases. The CDR3 runs to 13 residues. Trimming removed 6 bases at V and 3 bases at J, with 12 bases between. The germline CDR1 and CDR2 sequences are MDHEN and SYDVKM. CDR3 region: CASSSGVYYEQYF. Written as DNA, the CDR3 is TGTGCCAGCAGCTCGGGGGTCTACTACGAGCAGTACTTC.

The V call is TRBV7-9, the J call TRBJ2-5; 14 bases line up with TRBD2. The V gene's germline CDR1 is SEHNR and CDR2 FQNEAQ (reference sequence). The CDR3 covers 16 residues. V shed 5 bases, J shed 7 bases, and the junction held 9 bases outside the gene matches. The chain's CDR3 is CASSLSTSGRAGTQYF. DNA of the CDR3: TGTGCCAGCAGCCTCTCGACTAGCGGGAGGGCCGGGACCCAGTACTTC.

Note on this clone: The junction departs from germline at one end; a sequencing error may be responsible. V is TRBV7-9 and J is TRBJ1-2; no reliable D call. From germline, CDR1 is SEHNR and CDR2 FQNEAQ (reference sequence). CDR3 length: 13 residues. The CDR3: CSSSFSGSYGYTF. CDR3 sequence (DNA): TGTTCCAGCAGCTTCAGCGGGAGCTATGGCTACACCTTC.